This T cell receptor (beta chain) was found in a study of T cells after yellow fever vaccination. The V end lost 2 bases, the J end lost 5 bases, and 10 bases lay between the germline ends. Looked up from germline, CDR1 is MNHEY and CDR2 is SVGEGT. This CDR3 is 14 amino acids long. MiXCR, applied by TCRdb to the 5' RACE reads, yields one record per CDR3 protein. Counted here are 150,000 to 200,000 distinct CDR3 sequences, approximately 9.9% occurring once; the ten biggest clones make up around 35%. This clonotype was observed at least ten times. This clonotype was obtained from a man between 18 and 29 years old who received the YFV17D yellow fever vaccine. The gene calls are TRBV6-2 or TRBV6-3 and TRBJ2-1; D is ambiguous. The sequences come from CD8+ T cells sorted from PBMCs, collected 45 days after the yellow fever booster vaccination. CDR3 sequence: CASSYPRTNNEQFF. CDR3 in DNA: TGTGCCAGCAGTTACCCACGCACAAACAATGAGCAGTTCTTC.